The 30 T cell receptor beta chains presented below share a single source sample, sequenced in a study of blood T cell repertoires in COVID-19. Sequencing used immunoSEQ multiplex PCR; TCRdb keeps in-frame clones, though not all of them. The data show about 210,000 clones, around 91% seen once. Specimen: peripheral blood. Receptor source: a woman in her forties with acute or convalescent COVID-19.

V usage is TRBV30 and J usage is TRBJ1-1; a weak D match, TRBD1 (6 bases). V was shortened by 0 bases and J by 11 bases, with 19 bases between the two germline ends. Germline-derived CDR1 and CDR2 are GTSNPN and SVGIG (reference sequence). The CDR3 has 14 residues. In DNA form, the CDR3 reads TGTGCCTGGAGTGTACAGGGCAGCGCCCGAGAGGCTTTCTTT. As protein: CAWSVQGSAREAFF. Together with reference TRBV30 and TRBJ1-1, the CDR3 gives the full variable domain: SQTIHQWPATLVQPVGSPLSLECTVEGTSNPNLYWYRQAAGRGLQLLFYSVGIGQISSEVPQNLSASRPQDRQFILSSKKLLLSDSGFYLCAWSVQGSAREAFFGQGTRLTVV.

V gene TRBV10-3 combines with J gene TRBJ1-1, with D uncertain. Germline V gene lookup returns CDR1 ENHRY and CDR2 SYGVKD. V gave up 9 bases and J gave up 1 base, with 12 bases separating them. The CDR3 runs to 13 residues. In DNA, the CDR3 is TGTGCCATTTCTCGAGGGCAGAACACTGAAGCTTTCTTT. Translation: CAISRGQNTEAFF.

V usage is TRBV7-2 and J usage is TRBJ2-5; 7 bases match TRBD2. The CDR3 extends over 16 amino acids. With V trimmed by 1 base and J by 1 base, 6 bases remained unmatched. Germline V gene sequence: CDR1 SGHTA, CDR2 FQGNSA. The CDR3 spells CASSLEGLLPQETQYF. In DNA form, the CDR3 reads TGTGCCAGCAGCTTAGAGGGACTACTCCCCCAAGAGACCCAGTACTTC.

A remark on this clone: At the DNA level, this CDR3 is encoded by other sequences in the same sample as well. The V gene is TRBV25-1, the J gene TRBJ1-2, with a tentative D call TRBD1 (5 bases). Germline V gene sequence: CDR1 MGHDK, CDR2 SYGVNS. Trimming cost V 1 base and J 3 bases, with 18 bases left between them. The CDR3 is made up of 17 amino acids. CDR3 sequence reads: CASSEFGREGSDYGYTF. As DNA, the CDR3 is TGTGCCAGCAGTGAATTCGGTCGGGAGGGGTCGGACTATGGCTACACCTTC.

The chain has TRBV5-6 and TRBJ2-1; the match to TRBD1 covers 7 bases. V shed 1 base and J 7 bases; nucleotides not matched to a gene: 5. Germline V CDR1 and CDR2: SGHDT, YYEEEE. The CDR3 has 14 residues. For the CDR3, the DNA is TGTGCCAGCAGCTTGACAGGGGTCATAAATGAGCAGTTCTTC. Residues: CASSLTGVINEQFF.

The chain is built from TRBV7-2 and TRBJ1-6; D perhaps matches TRBD1 (5 bases). CDR1 and CDR2 (germline): SGHTA, FQGNSA. The ends were cut back, 6 bases at V and 8 bases at J, with 14 bases in the middle. The CDR3 extends over 14 amino acids. CDR3: CASRTGGRDSPLHF. The CDR3 DNA sequence: TGTGCCAGCAGAACGGGGGGTCGGGATTCACCCCTCCACTTT.

J is TRBJ2-5 and V is TRBV5-8; 8 nucleotides agree with TRBD2. Germline loops: CDR1 SGHTS, CDR2 YDEGEE. V lost 1 base to trimming and J lost 2 bases; unmatched junction nucleotides: 4. This CDR3 contains 15 residues. CDR3 sequence: CASSLRGGAQETQYF. The CDR3 nucleotides are TGTGCCAGCAGCTTGCGGGGGGGGGCTCAAGAGACCCAGTACTTC. The full variable domain, in which reference TRBV5-8 and TRBJ2-5 provide the parts outside the CDR3, is EAGVTQSPTHLIKTRGQQATLRCSPISGHTSVYWYQQALGLGLQFLLWYDEGEERNRGNFPPRFSGRQFPNYSSELNVNALELEDSALYLCASSLRGGAQETQYFGPGTRLLVL.

The chain carries TRBV19 and TRBJ1-1; D might be TRBD1 (6 bases). In germline, CDR1 is LNHDA, CDR2 SQIVND (reference sequence). The CDR3 length is 15 residues. V dropped 3 bases and J dropped 2 bases, with 13 bases sitting between them. The chain's CDR3 is CASSIQGKINTEAFF. The CDR3 coding sequence is TGTGCCAGTAGTATCCAGGGGAAAATTAACACTGAAGCTTTCTTT.

Sample share makes this clone medium-sized. The rearrangement links TRBV10-1 to TRBJ1-1; D is unclear. The germline V gene encodes CDR1 WNHNN and CDR2 SYGVQD (reference sequence). V lost 2 bases and J lost 4, with 8 bases in between. The CDR3 has 13 residues. The CDR3 DNA is TGCGCCAGCAGTGAGGACGGAGTCACTGAAGCTTTCTTT. It is translated as CASSEDGVTEAFF.

CDR3 amino acids: CASSAPTSFSNYGYTF. CDR3 nucleotides: TGTGCCAGCAGCGCTCCCACTAGTTTCTCTAACTATGGCTACACCTTC. J is TRBJ1-2 and V is TRBV2; D ambiguous. Germline lookup yields CDR1 SNHLY and CDR2 FYNNEI. V was trimmed by 6 bases and J by 0 bases, leaving 17 bases between them. The CDR3 length is 16 residues.

The chain couples TRBV6-5 to TRBJ1-6; tentative D call: TRBD1 (5 bases). The CDR3 length is 15 residues. Deletions cut 6 bases from V and 8 bases from J, with 17 bases between. CDR1 is MNHEY, CDR2 SVGAGI, per germline. CDR3 sequence: CASRGGTGLDSPLHF. For the CDR3, the DNA is TGTGCCAGCAGGGGGGGTACAGGTTTGGATTCACCCCTCCACTTT.

This chain uses TRBV27 with TRBJ2-5, with TRBD2 matching 12 bases. This CDR3 region has 16 residues. Losses at the gene ends were 3 bases for V and 5 bases for J; bases not matched to a gene: 7. Germline V gene data show CDR1 as MNHEY and CDR2 as SMNVEV (reference sequence). The CDR3 loop is CASSLASGGGGETQYF. The CDR3 DNA reads as TGTGCCAGCAGTTTGGCTAGCGGGGGGGGCGGGGAGACCCAGTACTTC.

The chain links TRBV11-2 to TRBJ2-7; a weak D match, TRBD1 (5 bases). Germline loops: CDR1 SGHAT, CDR2 FQNNGV. This CDR3 region has 13 residues. V lost 5 bases to trimming and J lost 3 bases, with 11 bases between them. DNA of the CDR3: TGTGCCAGCAGCCCCCAGACAGTCTACGAGCAGTACGTC. Translated: CASSPQTVYEQYV.

CDR3 nucleotides: TGTGCCAGCAGCAAACGCGCAGATACGCAGTATTTT. Protein sequence: CASSKRADTQYF. This chain uses TRBV7-2 with TRBJ2-3; no definite D call. The CDR3 length is 12 residues. V lost 5 bases, J lost 4 bases, and 7 bases lay in between. The germline CDR1 and CDR2 sequences are SGHTA and FQGNSA.

The J gene is TRBJ2-1, the V gene TRBV19, with D possibly being TRBD2 (6 bases). The CDR3 sequence is 13 residues long. CDR1 is LNHDA and CDR2 is SQIVND in the germline V gene (reference sequence). V dropped 4 bases and J dropped 8 bases, with 12 bases sitting between them. The CDR3 here is CASSTPLAHEQFF. The CDR3 DNA sequence: TGTGCCAGTAGTACCCCACTAGCCCATGAGCAGTTCTTC.

This chain joins TRBV27 and TRBJ2-1; 10 bases agree with TRBD2. With V trimmed by 4 bases and J by 4 bases, 10 bases remained unmatched. CDR1 and CDR2 (germline): MNHEY, SMNVEV (reference sequence). CDR3 length: 17 amino acids. The CDR3 is CASSSRSSGGFYNEQFF. The CDR3 region has the DNA TGTGCCAGCAGTTCCCGGAGTAGCGGGGGGTTTTACAATGAGCAGTTCTTC.

This clone was observed a handful of times. This chain joins TRBV2 and TRBJ1-1; TRBD1 might be the D (5 bases). The germline V gene has CDR1 SNHLY and CDR2 FYNNEI. The germline V and J ends were trimmed by 5 bases and 0 bases, with 16 bases remaining between them. The CDR3 length is 16 residues. The CDR3 bases are TGTGCCAGCAGTTATCGTCGGACATCTCTGAACACTGAAGCTTTCTTT. Translation: CASSYRRTSLNTEAFF.

The V and J genes are TRBV12-3 or TRBV12-4 and TRBJ1-1; TRBD1 aligns across 7 bases. Germline trimming cut 5 bases from V and 7 bases from J; bases unmatched to any gene: 4. The CDR3 has 12 amino acids. CDR3 in DNA: TGTGCCAGCAGTGCCACAGGGGTTGAAGCTTTCTTT. This translates into CASSATGVEAFF.

The chain links TRBV27 to TRBJ1-5, with D uncertain. Germline V lookup: CDR1 MNHEY, CDR2 SMNVEV (reference sequence). The CDR3 covers 14 residues. V lost 3 bases and J 5 bases, leaving 11 bases between the germline ends. CDR3 sequence: CASSFGLRDQPQHF. DNA of the CDR3: TGTGCCAGCAGTTTCGGATTGAGGGATCAGCCCCAGCATTTT.

The chain couples TRBV6-5 to TRBJ1-1; D not resolved. Trimming cost V 6 bases and J 2 bases, with 10 bases left between them. Germline V CDR1 and CDR2: MNHEY, SVGAGI. The CDR3 totals 13 residues. The CDR3 DNA is TGTGCCAGCAGAGACAATCTCAACACTGAAGCTTTCTTT. Protein sequence: CASRDNLNTEAFF.

The rearrangement uses TRBV5-1 and TRBJ2-7, with TRBD1 matching 10 bases. Trimming cost V 0 bases and J 3 bases; bases outside gene matches: 3. CDR1 and CDR2 from the germline V gene are SGHRS and YFSETQ. This CDR3 contains 15 residues. The CDR3 loop is CASSLDRDRGYEQYV. In nucleotides, the CDR3 is TGCGCCAGCAGCTTGGATCGGGACAGGGGCTACGAGCAGTACGTC.

V gene TRBV5-1 combines with J gene TRBJ1-6, with D maybe TRBD1 (5 bases). The germline gives CDR1 SGHRS, CDR2 YFSETQ. V was shortened by 4 bases and J by 6 bases, with 20 bases between the two germline ends. The CDR3 covers 17 residues. The CDR3: CASSPRGGTTSNSPLHF. For the CDR3, the DNA is TGCGCCAGCAGCCCACGTGGGGGGACCACTAGTAATTCACCCCTCCACTTT. The variable domain in full, completed from reference TRBV5-1 and TRBJ1-6, reads KAGVTQTPRYLIKTRGQQVTLSCSPISGHRSVSWYQQTPGQGLQFLFEYFSETQRNKGNFPGRFSGRQFSNSRSEMNVSTLELGDSALYLCASSPRGGTTSNSPLHFGNGTRLTVT.

The chain recombines TRBV3-1 (or the pseudogene TRBV3-2) with TRBJ2-3; 12 bases agree with TRBD2. The trim removed 1 base at V and 4 bases at J, leaving 3 bases unmatched. The CDR3 contains 16 residues. Germline V gene sequence: CDR1 LGHDT, CDR2 YNNKEL (reference sequence). CDR3 region: CASSQVPSGGADTQYF. The CDR3 DNA sequence: TGTGCCAGCAGCCAAGTCCCTAGCGGGGGGGCAGATACGCAGTATTTT.

The rearrangement joins TRBV7-6 to TRBJ2-7; D is perhaps TRBD2 (7 bases). There are 14 residues in the CDR3. V was cut by 3 bases and J by 6 bases, with 15 bases left in between. Germline V gene data show CDR1 as SGHVS and CDR2 as FNYEAQ. CDR3 nucleotide sequence: TGTGCCAGCAGCTTGGGGGGGCTATCAGCCGAGCAGTACGTC. As protein: CASSLGGLSAEQYV.

This rearrangement joins TRBV28 to TRBJ1-5; D might be TRBD1 (5 bases). The CDR3 is made up of 15 amino acids. Per germline, CDR1 MDHEN and CDR2 SYDVKM. V gave up 6 bases and J gave up 5 bases, with 17 bases separating them. CDR3 in amino acids: CASSPGGRLDQPQHF. The CDR3 bases are TGTGCCAGCAGCCCCGGGGGTAGGCTTGATCAGCCCCAGCATTTT. Looking up the rest from reference TRBV28 and TRBJ1-5 gives the full variable domain: DVKVTQSSRYLVKRTGEKVFLECVQDMDHENMFWYRQDPGLGLRLIYFSYDVKMKEKGDIPEGYSVSREKKERFSLILESASTNQTSMYLCASSPGGRLDQPQHFGDGTRLSIL.

The rearrangement joins TRBV11-2 to TRBJ2-2, with D tentatively TRBD2 (7 bases). CDR1 and CDR2 from the germline V gene are SGHAT and FQNNGV. This CDR3 contains 15 residues. The V end lost 5 bases, the J end lost 7 bases, and 17 bases lay between the germline ends. The DNA for the CDR3 is TGTGCCAGCAGCGCTCAGGCGGGGGCGGGCGGGGAGCTGTTTTTT. Residues: CASSAQAGAGGELFF.

The chain carries TRBV6-5 and TRBJ2-7; a weak D match, TRBD1 (5 bases). The CDR3 length is 14 residues. V shed 5 bases and J shed 4 bases, with 15 bases lying between them. The germline CDR1 and CDR2 sequences are MNHEY and SVGAGI. The CDR3 region has the DNA TGTGCCAGCAGTCGACTGGGGCAGTGGTACGAGCAGTACGTC. Its translation is CASSRLGQWYEQYV.

The chain joins TRBV19 to TRBJ1-1; D might be TRBD1 (6 bases). Trimming took off 3 bases at V and 3 bases at J, with 8 bases between the two ends. CDR3 length: 13 amino acids. From germline, CDR1 is LNHDA and CDR2 SQIVND (reference sequence). CDR3 nucleotide sequence: TGTGCCAGTAGTATGGACAGATACACTGAAGCTTTCTTT. Translated: CASSMDRYTEAFF. Filled out from reference TRBV19 and TRBJ1-1, the complete variable domain reads DGGITQSPKYLFRKEGQNVTLSCEQNLNHDAMYWYRQDPGQGLRLIYYSQIVNDFQKGDIAEGYSVSREKKESFPLTVTSAQKNPTAFYLCASSMDRYTEAFFGQGTRLTVV.

The chain employs TRBV6-5 and TRBJ1-4; 7 bases fit TRBD1. Germline V gene data show CDR1 as MNHEY and CDR2 as SVGAGI. With V trimmed by 6 bases and J by 8 bases, 12 bases remained unmatched. The CDR3 spans 15 residues. CDR3 bases: TGTGCCAGCAGCGCAGACAGGGCTCTGAGGGAAAAACTGTTTTTT. Its protein product is CASSADRALREKLFF.

The rearrangement uses TRBV19 and TRBJ1-1; unclear D gene. Trimming shortened V by 7 bases and J by 3 bases, and 21 bases separated the two germline ends. The germline V gene has CDR1 LNHDA and CDR2 SQIVND (reference sequence). This CDR3 has 16 amino acids. The CDR3 is CASTTLKGVGDTEAFF. The CDR3 DNA reads as TGTGCCAGTACCACCCTCAAGGGCGTCGGGGACACTGAAGCTTTCTTT.